These T cell receptor beta chains were read from a single sample in a study of blood T cell repertoires in COVID-19. Clones were sequenced by immunoSEQ multiplex PCR, and TCRdb holds only the in-frame ones, with some missing. This table holds about 200,000 clones, 75% to 85% found once. Specimen: PBMCs or T cells enriched from blood (not recorded which). The receptors come from a woman in her 40s with acute COVID-19. The conserved cysteine and the conserved F or W are not part of the CDR3 here.

CDR3aa: AISESLAGTYNEQF
v_gene: TRBV10-3
j_gene: TRBJ2-1

CDR3aa: ATSAAGGRNEQF
v_gene: TRBV24-1
j_gene: TRBJ2-1

CDR3aa: ASSQGGRQPQH
v_gene: TRBV7-2
j_gene: TRBJ1-5

CDR3aa: ASSSVLGQGGGEQF
v_gene: TRBV7-2
j_gene: TRBJ2-1

CDR3aa: ASVLGGLRSNQPQH
v_gene: TRBV2
j_gene: TRBJ1-5

CDR3aa: ASSIQATTNEKLF
v_gene: TRBV19
j_gene: TRBJ1-4

CDR3aa: ASSGDYPVNEQF
v_gene: TRBV2
j_gene: TRBJ2-1

CDR3aa: ASSTRQGTEAF
v_gene: TRBV7-2
j_gene: TRBJ1-1

CDR3aa: AISGVGGGDNEQF
v_gene: TRBV10-3
j_gene: TRBJ2-1

CDR3aa: ASSLARGRTDTQY
v_gene: TRBV7-9
j_gene: TRBJ2-3

CDR3aa: SVYLEKLF
v_gene: TRBV29-1
j_gene: TRBJ1-4

CDR3aa: ASSQTGGPGELF
v_gene: TRBV5-1
j_gene: TRBJ2-2

CDR3aa: ASSADGMNTEAF
v_gene: TRBV28
j_gene: TRBJ1-1

CDR3aa: ASSLRDRETEAF
v_gene: TRBV11-2
j_gene: TRBJ1-1

CDR3aa: ASRAAGGYEQY
v_gene: TRBV7-2
j_gene: TRBJ2-7

CDR3aa: ASSLVGQGDTEAF
v_gene: TRBV5-1
j_gene: TRBJ1-1

CDR3aa: ASSPMTSRSSYEQY
v_gene: TRBV18
j_gene: TRBJ2-7

CDR3aa: ASGGKGRYEQY
v_gene: TRBV6-5
j_gene: TRBJ2-7

CDR3aa: ATSRDRTGQLTDTQY
v_gene: TRBV15
j_gene: TRBJ2-3

CDR3aa: AISPGRTTEKLF
v_gene: TRBV10-3
j_gene: TRBJ1-4

CDR3aa: ATSQTGYEQY
v_gene: TRBV24-1
j_gene: TRBJ2-7

CDR3aa: ASSQSGGGLYEQY
v_gene: TRBV4-3
j_gene: TRBJ2-7